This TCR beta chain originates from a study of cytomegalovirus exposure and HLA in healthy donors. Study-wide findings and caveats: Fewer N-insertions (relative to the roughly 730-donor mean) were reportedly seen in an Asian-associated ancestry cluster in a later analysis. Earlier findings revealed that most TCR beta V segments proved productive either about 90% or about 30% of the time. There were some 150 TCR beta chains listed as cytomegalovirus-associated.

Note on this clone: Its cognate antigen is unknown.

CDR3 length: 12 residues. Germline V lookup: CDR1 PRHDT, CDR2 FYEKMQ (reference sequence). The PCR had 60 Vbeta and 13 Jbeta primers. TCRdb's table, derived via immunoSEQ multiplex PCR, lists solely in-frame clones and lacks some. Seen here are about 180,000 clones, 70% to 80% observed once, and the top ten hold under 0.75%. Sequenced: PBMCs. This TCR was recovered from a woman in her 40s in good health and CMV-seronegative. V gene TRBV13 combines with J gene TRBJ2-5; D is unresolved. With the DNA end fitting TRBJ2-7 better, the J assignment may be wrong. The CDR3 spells CASRAGPYEQYF. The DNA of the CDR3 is TGTGCCAGCAGGGCTGGGCCCTACGAGCAGTACTTC.